Following are 2 T cell receptor beta chains from one sample sequenced in a study of blood T cell repertoires in COVID-19. Sequencing was performed with immunoSEQ multiplex PCR; in TCRdb, only in-frame clones are kept and a portion is missing. In the table there are some 150,000 clones, around 90% of which are singletons. The sequenced material came from peripheral blood. These receptors all come from an older woman with active or convalescent COVID-19.

The chain recombines TRBV11-2 with TRBJ1-1; D possibly corresponds to TRBD1 (6 bases). The V gene's germline CDR1 is SGHAT and CDR2 FQNNGV. The CDR3 is made up of 16 amino acids. The ends were cut back, 3 bases at V and 1 base at J, with 15 bases in the middle. The CDR3 DNA follows: TGTGCCAGCAGCTTTTGGATCAGGGGTGGGAACACTGAAGCTTTCTTT. Its protein product is CASSFWIRGGNTEAFF.

This rearrangement joins TRBV6-4 to TRBJ2-2; TRBD1 matches at 11 bases. The V gene end was trimmed by 5 bases and the J gene end by 3 bases; junction bases not matched to a gene: 2. There are 15 residues in the CDR3. Per the germline V gene, CDR1 is MRHNA and CDR2 is SNTAGT. Written as DNA, the CDR3 is TGTGCCAGCAGTCCGGGACAGGGGGACACCGGGGAGCTGTTTTTT. Protein: CASSPGQGDTGELFF.